The 24 T cell receptor beta chains listed next were all sequenced from one sample in a study of CD8 T cells in Susac syndrome. Reverse transcription of about 0.5 to 1 ug RNA used random hexamers. TCRdb processed the immunoSEQ multiplex PCR reads anew with MiXCR; each CDR3 protein has one entry. The table has tens of thousands of distinct CDR3 sequences, over 85% seen once. What was sequenced was CD8+ T cells from PBMCs. The receptors derive from a human donor in good health.

This chain uses TRBV12-3 or TRBV12-4 with TRBJ2-5, with D perhaps TRBD1 or TRBD2 (5 bases each). Trimming shortened V by 1 base and J by 5 bases, and 8 bases separated the two germline ends. CDR3 length equals 13 residues. In nucleotides, the CDR3 is TGTGCCAGCAGTTTAGGACAGCGGGAGACCCAGTACTTC. Translating it yields CASSLGQRETQYF.

CDR3 sequence (DNA): TGTGCCAGCAGTTTTTTAAACGCGGCGGGGGCGAACACCGGGGAGCTGTTTTTT. This gives the protein CASSFLNAAGANTGELFF. The V and J genes are TRBV6-5 and TRBJ2-2; 7 bases line up with TRBD2. V lost 4 bases, J lost 0 bases, and 11 bases stayed unmatched. The CDR3 length is 18 residues. Germline lookup yields CDR1 MNHEY and CDR2 SVGAGI.

V usage is TRBV15 and J usage is TRBJ2-1; 10 positions agree with TRBD2. CDR1 is LNHNV and CDR2 is YYDKDF in the germline V gene (reference sequence). The CDR3 totals 16 residues. After removal of 3 bases from V and 3 bases from J, the junction contained 5 bases not matched to a gene. The CDR3 DNA sequence: TGTGCCACCAGCAGGGTACTAGCGGGATTCTACAATGAGCAGTTCTTC. It codes for CATSRVLAGFYNEQFF. The full variable domain, its missing parts supplied by reference TRBV15 and TRBJ2-1, is DAMVIQNPRYQVTQFGKPVTLSCSQTLNHNVMYWYQQKSSQAPKLLFHYYDKDFNNEADTPDNFQSRRPNTSFCFLDIRSPGLGDTAMYLCATSRVLAGFYNEQFFGPGTRLTVL.

V is TRBV4-2 and J is TRBJ2-3; the D call may be TRBD1 or TRBD2 (5 bases each). V dropped 2 bases and J dropped 0 bases, with 9 bases sitting between them. This CDR3 region has 15 residues. Per germline, CDR1 LGHNA and CDR2 YNFKEQ. The CDR3 spells CASSQYGASTDTQYF. CDR3 nucleotides: TGTGCCAGCAGCCAATACGGGGCCAGCACAGATACGCAGTATTTT.

The rearrangement uses TRBV4-1 and TRBJ1-1; 8 bases line up with TRBD1. The CDR3 sequence is 12 residues long. Germline V gene lookup returns CDR1 MGHRA and CDR2 YSYEKL. Germline trimming cut 5 bases from V and 11 bases from J; bases unmatched to any gene: 7. The CDR3 bases are TGCGCCAGCAGCGCGACAGGGGATCAGGCTTTCTTT. Translation: CASSATGDQAFF.

This clonotype is classed as medium-sized (0.01 to 0.1%). V usage is TRBV13 and J usage is TRBJ2-7; D not resolved. The germline V gene has CDR1 PRHDT and CDR2 FYEKMQ (reference sequence). Trimming removed 6 bases at V and 0 bases at J, with 9 bases between. CDR3 size: 13 residues. CDR3 loop: CASSLGSSYEQYF. Here the CDR3 DNA reads TGTGCCAGCAGTCTTGGCAGCTCCTACGAGCAGTACTTC. The entire variable domain, with the rest obtained from reference TRBV13 and TRBJ2-7, is as follows: AAGVIQSPRHLIKEKRETATLKCYPIPRHDTVYWYQQGPGQDPQFLISFYEKMQSDKGSIPDRFSAQQFSDYHSELNMSSLELGDSALYFCASSLGSSYEQYFGPGTRLTVT.

The genes are TRBV14 and TRBJ2-7, with D unclear. V was clipped by 1 base and J by 3 bases, with 10 bases between them. CDR3 length equals 14 residues. From germline, CDR1 is SGHDN and CDR2 FVKESK. The CDR3 here is CASSQVGSLYEQYF. The CDR3, as DNA: TGTGCCAGCAGCCAAGTCGGCAGCCTCTACGAGCAGTACTTC.

The genes are TRBV29-1 and TRBJ2-1, with D uncertain. The CDR3 consists of 11 residues. V lost 6 bases and J lost 3, with 6 bases in between. CDR1 and CDR2 from the germline V gene are SQVTM and ANQGSEA. The CDR3 nucleotides are TGCAGCGTCCCCTTCTACAATGAGCAGTTCTTC. Amino acid sequence: CSVPFYNEQFF.

The chain employs TRBV7-7 and TRBJ2-5; 8 nucleotides line up with TRBD2. The CDR3 is 15 residues long. V lost 0 bases and J lost 4; bases outside the gene matches: 4. From germline, CDR1 is SSHAT and CDR2 FNYEAQ (reference sequence). The CDR3 DNA is TGTGCCAGCAGCTTAGCGTTTGGACTAGCAGAGACCCAGTACTTC. Translation: CASSLAFGLAETQYF.

The rearrangement joins TRBV11-1 to TRBJ1-1; D gene ambiguous. The ends were cut back, 5 bases at V and 2 bases at J, with 12 bases in the middle. The CDR3 covers 14 residues. Germline values: CDR1 SGHAT, CDR2 FQDESV (reference sequence). The DNA of the CDR3 is TGTGCCAGCAGCAGGTGGTTGGGAAACACTGAAGCTTTCTTT. It is translated as CASSRWLGNTEAFF.

The chain has TRBV9 and TRBJ2-2; 10 bases are shared with TRBD2. V lost 2 bases and J lost 5; bases outside the gene matches: 6. From germline, CDR1 is SGDLS and CDR2 YYNGEE. There are 16 residues in the CDR3. This chain's CDR3 is CASSVPSGRVTGELFF. CDR3 bases: TGTGCCAGCAGCGTGCCTAGCGGGAGAGTAACCGGGGAGCTGTTTTTT.

As for this clonotype: Its ends do not fully match the called genes, so a read error is possible. This rearrangement joins TRBV5-6 to TRBJ2-7; tentative D call: TRBD2 (5 bases). CDR3 size: 13 residues. The germline CDR1 and CDR2 sequences are SGHDT and YYEEEE. The CDR3 sequence is CASSGPRRVEQCF. CDR3 bases: TGTGCCAGCAGTGGGCCCAGGCGGGTCGAGCAGTGCTTC.

The rearrangement joins TRBV29-1 to TRBJ2-7; TRBD1 matches at 8 bases. V lost 0 bases and J lost 5; bases outside the gene matches: 6. Per the germline V gene, CDR1 is SQVTM and CDR2 is ANQGSEA. The CDR3 runs to 14 residues. CDR3 coding DNA: TGCAGCGTTGAAGATGACAGGGGTTACGACGAGCAGTACTTC. It is translated as CSVEDDRGYDEQYF.

The rearrangement joins TRBV12-3 or TRBV12-4 to TRBJ2-3; D perhaps matches TRBD1 (5 bases). The CDR3 covers 14 residues. V lost 3 bases and J lost 4, with 11 bases in between. The CDR3 region is CASSFRDDADTQYF. The CDR3 DNA reads TGTGCCAGCAGTTTCAGGGATGACGCAGATACGCAGTATTTT.

This chain connects TRBV15 to TRBJ1-5; 7 bases match TRBD1. This CDR3 has 14 amino acids. The trim removed 6 bases at V and 1 base at J, leaving 3 bases unmatched. From germline, CDR1 is LNHNV and CDR2 YYDKDF (reference sequence). CDR3: CATSPDRSNQPQHF. CDR3 in DNA: TGTGCCACCAGTCCGGACAGGAGCAATCAGCCCCAGCATTTT. Full variable domain (outside the CDR3, taken from reference TRBV15 and TRBJ1-5): DAMVIQNPRYQVTQFGKPVTLSCSQTLNHNVMYWYQQKSSQAPKLLFHYYDKDFNNEADTPDNFQSRRPNTSFCFLDIRSPGLGDTAMYLCATSPDRSNQPQHFGDGTRLSIL.

This clonotype was recorded once. The chain couples TRBV29-1 to TRBJ2-6, with D possibly matching TRBD2 (6 bases). CDR3 length: 15 amino acids. CDR1 is SQVTM, CDR2 ANQGSEA, per germline. The V and J ends lost 3 bases and 4 bases respectively, with 13 bases between them. The CDR3 reads CSVDVGGRGANVLTF. The CDR3 DNA sequence: TGCAGCGTTGATGTCGGAGGGAGAGGGGCCAACGTCCTGACTTTC. Full variable domain (missing parts from reference TRBV29-1 and TRBJ2-6): SAVISQKPSRDICQRGTSLTIQCQVDSQVTMMFWYRQQPGQSLTLIATANQGSEATYESGFVIDKFPISRPNLTFSTLTVSNMSPEDSSIYLCSVDVGGRGANVLTFGAGSRLTVL.

The CDR3 DNA follows: TGTGCCAGCAGCTTAACCTCCGCGCGGACGGGGGAGCTGTTTTTT. This codes for CASSLTSARTGELFF. V is TRBV7-8 and J is TRBJ2-2; D unclear. CDR1 and CDR2 from the germline V gene are SGHVS and FQNEAQ. This CDR3 is built from 15 residues. V lost 2 bases and J lost 8, with 15 bases in between.

Only one count was recorded for this clonotype. The chain is built from TRBV12-3 or TRBV12-4 and TRBJ2-1, with 7 bases matching TRBD2. The CDR3 extends over 13 amino acids. V lost 4 bases to trimming and J lost 7 bases; unmatched junction nucleotides: 4. This CDR3 reads CASSWGGINEQFF. CDR3 DNA sequence: TGTGCCAGCAGTTGGGGGGGGATTAATGAGCAGTTCTTC.

The rearrangement links TRBV6-1 to TRBJ2-7; 13 positions match TRBD2. V gave up 7 bases and J gave up 3 bases; unmatched junction bases: 3. Germline lookup yields CDR1 MNHNS and CDR2 SASEGT. The CDR3 spans 14 residues. CDR3 sequence reads: CASTWTSGSYEQYF. The CDR3 coding sequence is TGTGCCAGCACCTGGACTAGCGGGAGCTACGAGCAGTACTTC.

This clonotype occurred a few times. The V call is TRBV7-2, the J call TRBJ2-7, with a weak D call TRBD2 (5 bases). The CDR3 totals 14 residues. The germline CDR1 and CDR2 sequences are SGHTA and FQGNSA. The V gene lost 5 bases and the J gene lost 3 bases, with 14 bases spanning the gap. CDR3 region: CASSPRGSSYEQYF. In DNA form, the CDR3 reads TGTGCCAGCAGCCCCCGGGGTAGCAGCTACGAGCAGTACTTC.

V and J are TRBV2 and TRBJ2-7; 10 bases are shared with TRBD1. Losses at the gene ends were 7 bases for V and 5 bases for J; bases not matched to a gene: 5. The CDR3 sequence is 13 residues long. CDR1 and CDR2 from the germline V gene are SNHLY and FYNNEI. In DNA, the CDR3 is TGTGCCAGCACAGGGACAGGGGCTCACGAGCAGTACTTC. Translating gives CASTGTGAHEQYF.

The chain employs TRBV5-1 and TRBJ2-1, with 11 bases lining up with TRBD2. V was clipped by 3 bases and J by 0 bases; unmatched bases: 2. Germline V gives CDR1 SGHRS, CDR2 YFSETQ. The CDR3 spans 16 residues. The DNA for the CDR3 is TGCGCCAGCAGCTCTACTAGCGGGAGCTCCTACAATGAGCAGTTCTTC. Its translation is CASSSTSGSSYNEQFF. The full variable domain, in which reference TRBV5-1 and TRBJ2-1 provide the parts outside the CDR3, is KAGVTQTPRYLIKTRGQQVTLSCSPISGHRSVSWYQQTPGQGLQFLFEYFSETQRNKGNFPGRFSGRQFSNSRSEMNVSTLELGDSALYLCASSSTSGSSYNEQFFGPGTRLTVL.

V and J are TRBV20-1 and TRBJ2-4, with D perhaps TRBD1 (6 bases). Germline CDR1 and CDR2: DFQATT and SNEGSKA (reference sequence). Trimming removed 4 bases at V and 1 base at J, with 14 bases between. The CDR3 is made up of 15 amino acids. CDR3 nucleotide sequence: TGCAGTGCTACAAACAGGGCCGGGGCCAAAAACATTCAGTACTTC. Translation: CSATNRAGAKNIQYF.

CDR3 nucleotide sequence: TGTGCCAGTAGTATGGCCGGGAAGGGCACTGAAGCTTTCTTT. Translation gives CASSMAGKGTEAFF. The V and J genes are TRBV19 and TRBJ1-1; D ambiguous. CDR3 length: 14 amino acids. CDR1 and CDR2 (germline): LNHDA, SQIVND (reference sequence). V dropped 3 bases and J dropped 4 bases, with 12 bases sitting between them.